This entry is about one TCR beta chain. The table lists this clone with a few counts. Its antigen is currently not known. Base qualities were left out, and no much larger clone turns up one base away. The trial excluded patients who had a history of autoimmune disease or who were on systemic immunosuppression. Peripheral blood for TCR sequencing was collected from all dose cohorts at baseline, on cycle 4 day 1, and on cycle 7 day 1. The samples were taken from a phase I, first-in-human, multicenter, open-label dose-escalation trial of ivuxolimab. Adults with locally advanced or metastatic melanoma, renal cell carcinoma, hepatocellular carcinoma or head and neck squamous cell carcinoma were enrolled in the trial. Before TCR sequencing, CD4+ T cells and CD8+ T cells from peripheral blood were sorted into separate populations. The junction carries 12 bases between V and J, which are trimmed by 7 bases and 1 base respectively. CDR1 and CDR2 were assigned from the germline V gene as SQVTM and ANQGSEA. The CDR3 spans 13 residues, from the cysteine through the phenylalanine. Only the CDR3 DNA stays, 39 bases, in frame from base 1.

The sample comes from a study of OX40 agonist ivuxolimab in advanced cancers. Study-wide context: The costimulatory receptor OX40 (CD134) was targeted by ivuxolimab, a fully human IgG2 agonistic monoclonal antibody. The monotherapy dose-escalation portion (N = 52 patients) of the phase I ivuxolimab trial is reported in the paper. Intravenous ivuxolimab was administered to patients every 2 weeks at six dose levels: 0.01, 0.1, 0.3, 1.5, 3 and 10 mg/kg. Prior anti-PD-1, anti-PD-L1 or anti-CTLA-4 therapy was permitted, and approximately 39% of dose-escalation patients had received checkpoint inhibitors. In the dose-escalation cohort, approximately 82% of patients were male, and the mean age was 60 years with a range of roughly 23 to 79. Partial responses were achieved by three dose-escalation patients, of whom one had hepatocellular carcinoma and two had cutaneous melanoma. Of the 50 to 55 dose-escalation patients, hepatocellular carcinoma was present in about 19, melanoma in around 15, renal cell carcinoma in 9 and head and neck cancer in 9. The point of sequencing TCRbeta in the periphery was to test whether ivuxolimab changed TCR sequence diversity and drove clonal T-cell expansion.

For sequencing of the TCRbeta CDR3 region, genomic DNA was extracted from the sorted cells. The immunoSEQ Assay was used for sequencing of TCRbeta CDR3 regions. Drawn from immuneACCESS, this table holds only the in-frame rearrangements with V and J called that TCRdb kept. Clones are partly lost; checked studies trace under half to an unresolved V gene and leave the rest unexplained. In this sample the table shows roughly 80,000 clones, approximately 87% of which occur a single time. Around 7.5% of the sample is in the top ten clones. Overall study results and their limits: In partial responders in the 0.1-3.0 mg/kg groups, normalized peripheral clonal expansion was found to be among the lowest, especially among CD8+ T cells. After ivuxolimab, expanded clones were on average more numerous among CD8+ T cells than among CD4+ T cells. Low levels of normalized T-cell clonal expansion were also seen in some nonresponding patients. The antigen specificity of the clonally expanded peripheral T cells was not determined. At doses of 0.1 to 3.0 mg/kg, clonal expansion of both CD4+ and CD8+ T cells in blood was seen between baseline and week 6.

The specimen comprised CD4+ or CD8+ T cells sorted from blood, sampled in a trial of the OX40 agonist ivuxolimab. This TCR derives from an adult with an advanced solid tumor such as melanoma, head and neck, liver or kidney cancer. The rearrangement joined TRBV29-1 to TRBJ2-3, with the D gene too uncertain to name. The DNA sequence reads TGCAGCGGTGGAAGAGGCGGCACAGATACGCAGTATTTT. It translates as CSGGRGGTDTQYF.